The rows below give T cell receptor beta chains drawn from one sample of a study of radiotherapy plus CTLA-4 blockade in lung cancer. Data came from immunoSEQ multiplex PCR; TCRdb stores just in-frame clones and leaves some out. The data show about 120,000 clones, 65% to 85% seen once. The specimen was peripheral blood, collected from a patient treated with radiotherapy plus ipilimumab. These receptors were taken from a human donor with non-small cell lung cancer who had a partial response to radiotherapy plus ipilimumab. CDR3s include the opening cysteine and the closing phenylalanine or tryptophan. The D gene is left open where the match is weak. Size is omitted from some rows. Given values are once, few, many or a class for expanded clones.

TRBV6-5,TRBJ2-3,-,15,-,CASNPRGSGTDTQYF,TGTGCCAGCAACCCTAGGGGGAGTGGGACAGATACGCAGTATTTT
TRBV5-5,TRBJ2-5,-,15,-,CASSLVGGREETQYF,TGTGCCAGCAGCTTGGTTGGTGGCAGGGAAGAGACCCAGTACTTC
TRBV6-1,TRBJ2-2,-,15,TRBD1,CASGKHRGLSGELFF,TGTGCCAGCGGGAAGCACAGGGGGCTTAGCGGGGAGCTGTTTTTT
TRBV7-3,TRBJ2-1,-,15,TRBD2,CASSLLAGDPNEQFF,TGTGCCAGCAGCCTCCTAGCGGGAGATCCCAATGAGCAGTTCTTC
TRBV28,TRBJ1-2,-,11,-,CASSSAYGYTF,TGTGCCAGCAGTTCAGCGTATGGCTACACCTTC
TRBV7-8,TRBJ1-2,-,13,TRBD1,CASGTYRGSGYTF,TGTGCCAGCGGTACCTACAGGGGCTCCGGCTACACCTTC
TRBV7-9,TRBJ1-4,few,14,TRBD1,CASSLRSGGGKLFF,TGTGCCAGCAGCTTACGCTCAGGGGGCGGAAAACTGTTTTTT
TRBV27,TRBJ2-4,-,16,-,CASSPIGARPDNIQYF,TGTGCCAGCAGTCCCATTGGGGCCCGGCCCGACAACATTCAGTACTTC
TRBV5-1,TRBJ2-5,-,14,-,CASSFSADFETQYF,TGCGCCAGCAGCTTCAGCGCGGATTTCGAGACCCAGTACTTC
TRBV2,TRBJ1-2,-,13,-,CASLDLPSEGYTF,TGTGCCAGCCTAGATCTTCCTTCGGAAGGCTACACCTTC
TRBV5-4,TRBJ2-5,-,16,TRBD2,CASSLVGTSGEETQYF,TGTGCCAGCAGCTTGGTAGGGACTAGCGGAGAAGAGACCCAGTACTTC
TRBV7-8,TRBJ2-7,-,15,-,CASSARGSPNYEQYF,TGTGCCAGCAGCGCTAGAGGGTCTCCCAACTACGAGCAGTACTTC
TRBV11-2,TRBJ2-5,-,17,TRBD2,CASSRTSGSYFSETQYF,TGTGCCAGCAGCCGGACTAGCGGGAGCTATTTTTCAGAGACCCAGTACTTC
TRBV11-2,TRBJ1-2,-,13,-,CASSLRENYGYTF,TGTGCCAGCAGCTTACGCGAAAACTATGGCTACACCTTC
TRBV11-2,TRBJ2-3,-,16,TRBD2,CASSPRGLVLTDTQYF,TGTGCCAGCAGCCCAAGGGGACTAGTTCTTACAGATACGCAGTATTTT
TRBV30,TRBJ2-1,-,14,-,CAWSSETANNEQFF,TGTGCCTGGAGTTCCGAGACAGCGAACAATGAGCAGTTCTTC
TRBV6-6,TRBJ2-2,-,13,-,CASRTGTPGELFF,TGTGCCAGCAGAACAGGGACCCCCGGGGAGCTGTTTTTT
TRBV28,TRBJ2-1,-,19,TRBD2,CASRTGGLAGKSSYNEQFF,TGTGCCAGCAGGACTGGGGGACTAGCGGGAAAAAGCTCCTACAATGAGCAGTTCTTC
TRBV15,TRBJ2-6,-,18,TRBD1,CATRGTANDWSGANVLTF,TGTGCCACCAGGGGGACAGCGAATGACTGGTCTGGGGCCAACGTCCTGACTTTC
TRBV20-1,TRBJ1-2,few,11,-,CSASSSYGYTF,TGCAGTGCTAGTTCCAGCTATGGCTACACCTTC
TRBV19,TRBJ2-6,-,15,-,CASSAQRPGANVLTF,TGTGCCAGTAGTGCCCAGCGTCCTGGGGCCAACGTCCTGACTTTC
TRBV18,TRBJ2-7,-,13,-,CASSPSGRHEQYF,TGTGCCAGCTCACCCTCAGGGCGGCACGAGCAGTACTTC
TRBV19,TRBJ2-1,-,19,-,CASSIDTGRPGSAYNEQFF,TGTGCCAGTAGTATAGATACGGGCCGACCCGGGAGCGCCTACAATGAGCAGTTCTTC
TRBV4-3,TRBJ1-1,-,14,TRBD1,CASSQDRGHTEAFF,TGCGCCAGCAGCCAAGACAGGGGGCATACTGAAGCTTTCTTT
TRBV5-6,TRBJ1-1,-,16,TRBD1,CASSLERGQAPTEAFF,TGTGCCAGCAGCTTGGAACGGGGACAGGCCCCCACTGAAGCTTTCTTT
TRBV30,TRBJ2-2,-,13,-,CAWGGTPTGELFF,TGTGCCTGGGGGGGGACGCCGACCGGGGAGCTGTTTTTT
TRBV6-1,TRBJ1-2,-,15,-,CASSSPGSFSGGYTF,TGTGCCAGCAGTTCCCCAGGGTCTTTCTCGGGTGGCTACACCTTC
TRBV6-1,TRBJ2-3,-,15,TRBD1,CASRRTGGSTDTQYF,TGTGCCAGCAGGAGGACAGGAGGAAGCACAGATACGCAGTATTTT
TRBV9,TRBJ2-2,-,15,-,CASSVGTYNTGELFF,TGTGCCAGCAGCGTAGGGACATATAACACCGGGGAGCTGTTTTTT
TRBV4-3,TRBJ1-4,-,17,TRBD1,CASSQGMRGQGNEKLFF,TGCGCCAGCAGCCAGGGTATGAGAGGACAGGGGAATGAAAAACTGTTTTTT
TRBV27,TRBJ2-7,few,15,TRBD1,CASASGQGAWYEQYF,TGTGCCAGCGCTTCAGGACAGGGGGCTTGGTACGAGCAGTACTTC
TRBV27,TRBJ2-3,-,14,TRBD1,CAIRTGRFQDTQYF,TGTGCCATCAGGACAGGGCGTTTTCAGGATACGCAGTATTTT
TRBV2,TRBJ2-5,few,17,TRBD1,CASMAGTGVSQRETQYF,TGTGCCAGCATGGCCGGGACAGGGGTCTCCCAGAGGGAGACCCAGTACTTC